This is a list of T cell receptor beta chains from one sample in a study of cytomegalovirus exposure and HLA in healthy donors. Assay used: immunoSEQ multiplex PCR; TCRdb lists only in-frame clones, some missing. Recorded for this sample: nearly 200,000 clones. Sequenced material: PBMCs. Receptors originate from a boy aged 10-17 years in good health and CMV-seronegative. CDR3s include the opening cysteine and the closing phenylalanine or tryptophan.

V	J	CDR3
TRBV5-8	TRBJ2-7	CASSSYYEQYF
TRBV6-6	TRBJ2-5	CASSSDRPETQYF
TRBV19	TRBJ1-5	CASSRDRNNQPQHF
TRBV25-1	TRBJ2-1	CASSLAGGNYNEQFF
TRBV19	TRBJ1-1	CASSGQRNTEAFF
TRBV9	TRBJ1-1	CASSQTGGSLTEAFF
TRBV27	TRBJ2-1	CASNSGGTYNEQFF
TRBV7-2	TRBJ2-5	CASSIRGTTQETQYF
TRBV7-3	TRBJ2-3	CASSLRRGGTDTQYF
TRBV6-1	TRBJ2-7	CASNPTVTYEQYF
TRBV6-1	TRBJ1-2	CASSEGWGEHYGYTF
TRBV19	TRBJ1-2	CASSITPGQFYGYTF
TRBV27	TRBJ2-7	CASSGGDEQYF
TRBV6-6	TRBJ2-3	CASSYPADTQYF
TRBV5-4	TRBJ2-7	CASSSGQANGDEQYF
TRBV23-1	TRBJ2-7	CASSQPGRTYEQYF
TRBV2	TRBJ2-2	CASRTGTNTGELFF
TRBV5-6	-	CASSFSGINEQYF
TRBV2	TRBJ1-2	CASSLQGNGYTF
TRBV5-4	TRBJ1-1	CASSSDVGTGGDTEAFF
TRBV6-4	TRBJ2-2	CASSALAGTGELFF
TRBV6-1	TRBJ2-3	CASSGGLADTQYF
TRBV6-5	TRBJ2-2	CASVGGSSNTGELFF
TRBV30	TRBJ1-6	CAWSEGRRGNSPLHF
TRBV7-9	TRBJ2-3	CASSPLRGGQSTDTQYF
TRBV2	TRBJ1-2	CASRERDSGQANYGYTF
TRBV21-1	TRBJ1-5	CASSKKDRYSNQPQHF
TRBV6-5	TRBJ2-7	CASSQDRGLYEQYF
TRBV19	TRBJ1-5	CASSIVPTGGVNQPQHF
TRBV6-6	TRBJ1-2	CASSGSGGGARGYTF
TRBV5-4	TRBJ2-1	CASTPGGGATGEQFF
TRBV2	TRBJ2-7	CASRVRGGPYEQYF
TRBV5-4	TRBJ2-3	CASSLRDSTDTQYF
TRBV7-9	TRBJ1-1	CASSSTKTEMNTEAFF
TRBV6-1	TRBJ1-6	CASRGTGVTSPLHF
TRBV10-3	TRBJ1-2	CAISDTGRYGYTF
TRBV19	TRBJ1-5	CASSMVDSNQPQHF
TRBV2	TRBJ1-1	CASRPPGKTEAFF
TRBV7-2	TRBJ1-2	CASSEWDRGAYGYTF
TRBV21-1	TRBJ2-7	CASSRPHEQYF
TRBV5-8	TRBJ1-5	CASSLGEVGAVEPQHF
TRBV7-2	TRBJ1-4	CASSPRRGPNEKLFF
TRBV19	TRBJ2-3	CASRRGATDTQYF
TRBV10-2	TRBJ1-5	CASRHGNQPQHF
TRBV27	TRBJ2-7	CASSLSGTGLEQYF
TRBV18	TRBJ1-6	CASSPPDRHVNSPLHF
TRBV6-1	TRBJ2-5	CASFARRGLEETQYF
TRBV5-1	TRBJ2-7	CASSAGTGSTYEQYF